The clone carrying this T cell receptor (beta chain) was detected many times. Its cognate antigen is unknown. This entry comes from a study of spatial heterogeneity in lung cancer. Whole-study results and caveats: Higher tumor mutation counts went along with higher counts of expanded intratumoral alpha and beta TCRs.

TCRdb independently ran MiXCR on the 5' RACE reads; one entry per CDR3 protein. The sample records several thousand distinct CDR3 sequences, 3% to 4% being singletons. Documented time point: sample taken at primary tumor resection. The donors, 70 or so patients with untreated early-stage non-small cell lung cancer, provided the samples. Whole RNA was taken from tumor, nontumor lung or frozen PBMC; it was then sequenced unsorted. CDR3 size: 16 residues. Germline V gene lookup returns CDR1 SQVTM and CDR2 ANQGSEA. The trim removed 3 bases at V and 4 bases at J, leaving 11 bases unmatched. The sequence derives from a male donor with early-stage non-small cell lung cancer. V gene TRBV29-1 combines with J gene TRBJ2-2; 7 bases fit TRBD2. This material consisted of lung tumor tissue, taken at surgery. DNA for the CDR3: TGCAGCGTTGAGGTGGGCGCGGGGAGGGGCACCGGGGAGCTGTTTTTT. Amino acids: CSVEVGAGRGTGELFF.